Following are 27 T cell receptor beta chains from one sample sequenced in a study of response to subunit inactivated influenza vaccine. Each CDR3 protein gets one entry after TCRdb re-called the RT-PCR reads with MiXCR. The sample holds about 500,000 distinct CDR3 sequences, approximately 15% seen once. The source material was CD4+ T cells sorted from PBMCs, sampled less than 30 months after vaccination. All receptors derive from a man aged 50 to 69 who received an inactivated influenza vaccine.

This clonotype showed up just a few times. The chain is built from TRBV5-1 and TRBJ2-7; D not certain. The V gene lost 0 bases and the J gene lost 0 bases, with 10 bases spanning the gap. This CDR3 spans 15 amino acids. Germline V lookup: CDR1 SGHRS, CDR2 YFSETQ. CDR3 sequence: CASSLGAASSYEQYF. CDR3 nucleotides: TGCGCCAGCAGCTTGGGGGCAGCTAGCTCCTACGAGCAGTACTTC.

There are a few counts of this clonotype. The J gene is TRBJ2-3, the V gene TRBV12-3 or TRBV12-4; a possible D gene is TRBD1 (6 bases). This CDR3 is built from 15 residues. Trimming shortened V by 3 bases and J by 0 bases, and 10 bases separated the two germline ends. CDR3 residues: CASSFQGSSTDTQYF. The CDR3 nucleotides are TGTGCCAGCAGTTTTCAGGGGTCGAGCACAGATACGCAGTATTTT.

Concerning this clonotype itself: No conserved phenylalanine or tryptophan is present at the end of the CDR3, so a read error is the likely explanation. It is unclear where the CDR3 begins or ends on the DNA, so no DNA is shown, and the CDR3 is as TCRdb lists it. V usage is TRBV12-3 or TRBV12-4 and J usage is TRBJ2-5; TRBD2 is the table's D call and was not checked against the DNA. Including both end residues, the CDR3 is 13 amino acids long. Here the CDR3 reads CASSLSGKAPASL.

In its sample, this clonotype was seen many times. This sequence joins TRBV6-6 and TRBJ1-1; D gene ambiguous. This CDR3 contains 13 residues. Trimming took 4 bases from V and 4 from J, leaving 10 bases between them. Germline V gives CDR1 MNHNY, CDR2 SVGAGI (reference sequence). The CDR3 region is CASSSHMGTEAFF. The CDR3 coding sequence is TGTGCCAGCAGTTCCCATATGGGCACTGAAGCTTTCTTT.

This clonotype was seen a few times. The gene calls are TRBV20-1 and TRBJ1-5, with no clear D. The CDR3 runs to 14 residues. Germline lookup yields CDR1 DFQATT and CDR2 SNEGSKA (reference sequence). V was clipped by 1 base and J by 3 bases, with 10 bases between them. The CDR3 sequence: CSARAGGDNQPQHF. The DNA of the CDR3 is TGCAGTGCTAGAGCAGGCGGGGACAATCAGCCCCAGCATTTT.

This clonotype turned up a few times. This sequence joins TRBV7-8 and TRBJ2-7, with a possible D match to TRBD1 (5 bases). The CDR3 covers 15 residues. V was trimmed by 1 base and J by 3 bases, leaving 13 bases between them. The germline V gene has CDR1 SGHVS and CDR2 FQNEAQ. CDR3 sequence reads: CASSLGSTEIYEQYF. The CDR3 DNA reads TGTGCCAGCAGCTTAGGGTCGACAGAGATCTACGAGCAGTACTTC.

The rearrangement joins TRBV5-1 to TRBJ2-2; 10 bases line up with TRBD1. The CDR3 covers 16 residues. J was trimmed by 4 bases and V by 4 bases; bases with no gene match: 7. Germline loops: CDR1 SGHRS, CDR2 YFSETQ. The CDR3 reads CASSLGGQGTTGELFF. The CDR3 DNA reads TGCGCCAGCAGCCTGGGGGGACAGGGGACCACCGGGGAGCTGTTTTTT. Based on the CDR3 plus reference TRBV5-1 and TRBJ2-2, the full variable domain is KAGVTQTPRYLIKTRGQQVTLSCSPISGHRSVSWYQQTPGQGLQFLFEYFSETQRNKGNFPGRFSGRQFSNSRSEMNVSTLELGDSALYLCASSLGGQGTTGELFFGEGSRLTVL.

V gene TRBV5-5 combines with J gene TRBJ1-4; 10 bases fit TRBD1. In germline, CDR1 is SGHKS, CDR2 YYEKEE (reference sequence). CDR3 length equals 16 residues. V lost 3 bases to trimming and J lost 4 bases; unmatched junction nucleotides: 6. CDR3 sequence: CASSWGDRGNNEKLFF. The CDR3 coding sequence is TGTGCCAGCAGCTGGGGGGACAGGGGTAATAATGAAAAACTGTTTTTT.

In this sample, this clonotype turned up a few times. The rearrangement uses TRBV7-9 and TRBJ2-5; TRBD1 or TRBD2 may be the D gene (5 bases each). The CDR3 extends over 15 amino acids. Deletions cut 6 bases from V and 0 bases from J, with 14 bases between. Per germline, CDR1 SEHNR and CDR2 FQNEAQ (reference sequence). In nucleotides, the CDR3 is TGTGCCAGCAGTCTCTTCGGGACGGACCAAGAGACCCAGTACTTC. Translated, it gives CASSLFGTDQETQYF. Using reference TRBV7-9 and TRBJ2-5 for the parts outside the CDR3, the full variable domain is DTGVSQNPRHKITKRGQNVTFRCDPISEHNRLYWYRQTLGQGPEFLTYFQNEAQLEKSRLLSDRFSAERPKGSFSTLEIQRTEQGDSAMYLCASSLFGTDQETQYFGPGTRLLVL.

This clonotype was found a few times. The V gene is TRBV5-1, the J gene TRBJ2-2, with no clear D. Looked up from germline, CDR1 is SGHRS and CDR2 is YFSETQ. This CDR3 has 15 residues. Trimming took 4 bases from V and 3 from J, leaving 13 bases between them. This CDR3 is CASSQGATYTGELFF. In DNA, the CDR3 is TGCGCCAGCAGCCAAGGCGCTACCTACACCGGGGAGCTGTTTTTT.

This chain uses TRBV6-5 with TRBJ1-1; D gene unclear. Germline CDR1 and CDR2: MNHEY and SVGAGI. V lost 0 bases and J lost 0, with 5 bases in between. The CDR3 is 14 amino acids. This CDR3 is CASSYSPVNTEAFF. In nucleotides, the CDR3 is TGTGCCAGCAGTTACTCTCCCGTGAACACTGAAGCTTTCTTT.

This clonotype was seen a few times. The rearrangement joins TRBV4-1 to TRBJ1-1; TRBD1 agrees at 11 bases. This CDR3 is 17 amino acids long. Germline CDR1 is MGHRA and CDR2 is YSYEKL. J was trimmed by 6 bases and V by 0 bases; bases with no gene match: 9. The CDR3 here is CASSQDRLRDRGSEAFF. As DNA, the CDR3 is TGCGCCAGCAGCCAAGATCGGCTTAGGGACAGGGGGTCTGAAGCTTTCTTT.

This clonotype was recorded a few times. DNA for the CDR3: TGTGCCATCAGTTACGGGGGCTCCTACAATGAGCAGTTCTTC. Protein sequence: CAISYGGSYNEQFF. V and J are TRBV10-3 and TRBJ2-1; a weak D match, TRBD2 (6 bases). CDR1 and CDR2 (germline): ENHRY, SYGVKD. CDR3 size: 14 residues. V gave up 5 bases and J gave up 0 bases, with 8 bases separating them.

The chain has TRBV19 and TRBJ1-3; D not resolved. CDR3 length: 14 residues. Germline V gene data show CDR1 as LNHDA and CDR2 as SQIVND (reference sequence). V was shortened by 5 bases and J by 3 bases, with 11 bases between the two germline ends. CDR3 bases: TGTGCCAGTAGTGTTCAGAGTCGTGGAAACACCATATATTTT. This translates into CASSVQSRGNTIYF.

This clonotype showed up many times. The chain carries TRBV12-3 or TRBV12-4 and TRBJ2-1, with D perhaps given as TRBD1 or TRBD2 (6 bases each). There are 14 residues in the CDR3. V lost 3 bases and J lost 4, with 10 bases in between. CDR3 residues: CASSFGGGYNEQFF. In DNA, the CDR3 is TGTGCCAGCAGTTTCGGGGGCGGTTACAATGAGCAGTTCTTC.

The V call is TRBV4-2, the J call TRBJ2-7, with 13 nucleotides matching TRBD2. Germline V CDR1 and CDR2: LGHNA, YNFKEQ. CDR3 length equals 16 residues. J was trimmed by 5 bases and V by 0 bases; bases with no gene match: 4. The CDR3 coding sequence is TGTGCCAGCAGCCAAGATCGGACTAGCGGGAGCCACGAGCAGTACTTC. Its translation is CASSQDRTSGSHEQYF.

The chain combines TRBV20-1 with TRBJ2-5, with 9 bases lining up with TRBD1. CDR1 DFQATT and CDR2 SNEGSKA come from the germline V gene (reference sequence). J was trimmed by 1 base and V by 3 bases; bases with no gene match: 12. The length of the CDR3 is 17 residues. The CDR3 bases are TGCAGTGCTAGTCCCTACCGGGACAGGGTACTCCAAGAGACCCAGTACTTC. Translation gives CSASPYRDRVLQETQYF.

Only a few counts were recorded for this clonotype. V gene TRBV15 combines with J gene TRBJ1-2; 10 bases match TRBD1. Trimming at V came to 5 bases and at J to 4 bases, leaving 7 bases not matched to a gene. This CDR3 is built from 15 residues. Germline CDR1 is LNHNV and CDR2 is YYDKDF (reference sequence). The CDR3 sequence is CATSGAGTGVYGYTF. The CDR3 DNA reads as TGTGCCACCAGCGGCGCCGGGACAGGGGTCTATGGCTACACCTTC.

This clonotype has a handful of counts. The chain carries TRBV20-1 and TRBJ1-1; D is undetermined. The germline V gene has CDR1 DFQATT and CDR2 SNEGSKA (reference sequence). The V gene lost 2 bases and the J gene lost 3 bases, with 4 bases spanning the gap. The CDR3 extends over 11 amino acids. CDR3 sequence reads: CSARTDTEAFF. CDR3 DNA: TGCAGTGCTAGAACGGACACTGAAGCTTTCTTT.

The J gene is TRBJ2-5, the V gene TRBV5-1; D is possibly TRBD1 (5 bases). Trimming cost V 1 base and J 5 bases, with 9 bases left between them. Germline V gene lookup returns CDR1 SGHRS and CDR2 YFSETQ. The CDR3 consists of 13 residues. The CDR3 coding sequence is TGCGCCAGCAGCTTGAAAGGGGTCGAGACCCAGTACTTC. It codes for CASSLKGVETQYF.

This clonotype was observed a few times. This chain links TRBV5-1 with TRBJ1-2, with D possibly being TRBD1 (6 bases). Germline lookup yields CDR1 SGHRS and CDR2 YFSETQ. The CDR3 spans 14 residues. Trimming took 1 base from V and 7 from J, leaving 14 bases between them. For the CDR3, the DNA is TGCGCCAGCAGCTTGTGGCAGGGGACAAGTGGCTACACCTTC. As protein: CASSLWQGTSGYTF.

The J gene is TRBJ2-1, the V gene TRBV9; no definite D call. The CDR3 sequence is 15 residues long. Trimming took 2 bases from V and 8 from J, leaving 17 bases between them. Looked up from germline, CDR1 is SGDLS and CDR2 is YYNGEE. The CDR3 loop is CASSVQATPGDEQFF. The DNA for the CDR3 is TGTGCCAGCAGCGTCCAAGCGACGCCTGGGGATGAGCAGTTCTTC.

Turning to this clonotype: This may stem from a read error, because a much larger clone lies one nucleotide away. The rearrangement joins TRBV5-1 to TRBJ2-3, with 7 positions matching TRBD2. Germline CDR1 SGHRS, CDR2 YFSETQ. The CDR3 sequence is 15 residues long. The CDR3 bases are TGCGCCGGCAGCTCCGGGACGACGGGGGGTGATACGCAGTATTTT. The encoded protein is CAGSSGTTGGDTQYF.

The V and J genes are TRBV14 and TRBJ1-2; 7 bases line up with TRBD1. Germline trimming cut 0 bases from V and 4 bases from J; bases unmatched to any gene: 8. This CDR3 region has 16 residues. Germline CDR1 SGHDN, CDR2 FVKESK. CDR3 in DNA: TGTGCCAGCAGCCAAGATCGACAGGGTAGGAGCTATGGCTACACCTTC. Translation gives CASSQDRQGRSYGYTF. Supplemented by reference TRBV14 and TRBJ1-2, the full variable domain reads EAGVTQFPSHSVIEKGQTVTLRCDPISGHDNLYWYRRVMGKEIKFLLHFVKESKQDESGMPNNRFLAERTGGTYSTLKVQPAELEDSGVYFCASSQDRQGRSYGYTFGSGTRLTVV.

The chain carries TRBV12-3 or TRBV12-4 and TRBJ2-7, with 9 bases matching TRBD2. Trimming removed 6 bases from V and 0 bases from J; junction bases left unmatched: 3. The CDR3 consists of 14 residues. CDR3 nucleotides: TGTGCCAGCAGCATTAGCGGGAGCTCCTACGAGCAGTACTTC. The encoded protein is CASSISGSSYEQYF.

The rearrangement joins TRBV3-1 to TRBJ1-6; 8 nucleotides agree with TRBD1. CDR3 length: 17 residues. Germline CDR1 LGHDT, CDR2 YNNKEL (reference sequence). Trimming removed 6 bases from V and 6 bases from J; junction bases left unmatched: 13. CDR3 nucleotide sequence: TGTGCCAGCAGTCGCACCCCCTCAACAGGGGGTAATTCACCCCTCCACTTT. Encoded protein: CASSRTPSTGGNSPLHF.

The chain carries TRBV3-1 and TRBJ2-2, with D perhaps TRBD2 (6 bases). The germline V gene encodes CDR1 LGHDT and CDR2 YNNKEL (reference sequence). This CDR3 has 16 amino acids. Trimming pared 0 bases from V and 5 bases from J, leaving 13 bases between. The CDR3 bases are TGTGCCAGCAGCCAAGAAAAACTAGCAGGGACCGGGGAGCTGTTTTTT. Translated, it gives CASSQEKLAGTGELFF.